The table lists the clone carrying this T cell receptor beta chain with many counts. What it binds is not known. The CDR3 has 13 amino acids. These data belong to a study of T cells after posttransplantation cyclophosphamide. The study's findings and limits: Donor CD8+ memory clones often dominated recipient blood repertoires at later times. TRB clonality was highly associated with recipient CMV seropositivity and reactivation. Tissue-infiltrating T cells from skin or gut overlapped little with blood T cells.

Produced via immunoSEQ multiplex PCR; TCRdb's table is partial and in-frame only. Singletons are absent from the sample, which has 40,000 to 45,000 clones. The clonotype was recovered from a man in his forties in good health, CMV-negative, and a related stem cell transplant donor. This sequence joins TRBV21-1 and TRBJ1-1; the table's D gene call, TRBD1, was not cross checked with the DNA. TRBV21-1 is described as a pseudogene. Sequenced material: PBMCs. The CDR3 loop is CATVTGLGTEAFF. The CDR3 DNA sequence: TGTGCCACCGTGACAGGGTTGGGCACTGAAGCTTTCTTT.